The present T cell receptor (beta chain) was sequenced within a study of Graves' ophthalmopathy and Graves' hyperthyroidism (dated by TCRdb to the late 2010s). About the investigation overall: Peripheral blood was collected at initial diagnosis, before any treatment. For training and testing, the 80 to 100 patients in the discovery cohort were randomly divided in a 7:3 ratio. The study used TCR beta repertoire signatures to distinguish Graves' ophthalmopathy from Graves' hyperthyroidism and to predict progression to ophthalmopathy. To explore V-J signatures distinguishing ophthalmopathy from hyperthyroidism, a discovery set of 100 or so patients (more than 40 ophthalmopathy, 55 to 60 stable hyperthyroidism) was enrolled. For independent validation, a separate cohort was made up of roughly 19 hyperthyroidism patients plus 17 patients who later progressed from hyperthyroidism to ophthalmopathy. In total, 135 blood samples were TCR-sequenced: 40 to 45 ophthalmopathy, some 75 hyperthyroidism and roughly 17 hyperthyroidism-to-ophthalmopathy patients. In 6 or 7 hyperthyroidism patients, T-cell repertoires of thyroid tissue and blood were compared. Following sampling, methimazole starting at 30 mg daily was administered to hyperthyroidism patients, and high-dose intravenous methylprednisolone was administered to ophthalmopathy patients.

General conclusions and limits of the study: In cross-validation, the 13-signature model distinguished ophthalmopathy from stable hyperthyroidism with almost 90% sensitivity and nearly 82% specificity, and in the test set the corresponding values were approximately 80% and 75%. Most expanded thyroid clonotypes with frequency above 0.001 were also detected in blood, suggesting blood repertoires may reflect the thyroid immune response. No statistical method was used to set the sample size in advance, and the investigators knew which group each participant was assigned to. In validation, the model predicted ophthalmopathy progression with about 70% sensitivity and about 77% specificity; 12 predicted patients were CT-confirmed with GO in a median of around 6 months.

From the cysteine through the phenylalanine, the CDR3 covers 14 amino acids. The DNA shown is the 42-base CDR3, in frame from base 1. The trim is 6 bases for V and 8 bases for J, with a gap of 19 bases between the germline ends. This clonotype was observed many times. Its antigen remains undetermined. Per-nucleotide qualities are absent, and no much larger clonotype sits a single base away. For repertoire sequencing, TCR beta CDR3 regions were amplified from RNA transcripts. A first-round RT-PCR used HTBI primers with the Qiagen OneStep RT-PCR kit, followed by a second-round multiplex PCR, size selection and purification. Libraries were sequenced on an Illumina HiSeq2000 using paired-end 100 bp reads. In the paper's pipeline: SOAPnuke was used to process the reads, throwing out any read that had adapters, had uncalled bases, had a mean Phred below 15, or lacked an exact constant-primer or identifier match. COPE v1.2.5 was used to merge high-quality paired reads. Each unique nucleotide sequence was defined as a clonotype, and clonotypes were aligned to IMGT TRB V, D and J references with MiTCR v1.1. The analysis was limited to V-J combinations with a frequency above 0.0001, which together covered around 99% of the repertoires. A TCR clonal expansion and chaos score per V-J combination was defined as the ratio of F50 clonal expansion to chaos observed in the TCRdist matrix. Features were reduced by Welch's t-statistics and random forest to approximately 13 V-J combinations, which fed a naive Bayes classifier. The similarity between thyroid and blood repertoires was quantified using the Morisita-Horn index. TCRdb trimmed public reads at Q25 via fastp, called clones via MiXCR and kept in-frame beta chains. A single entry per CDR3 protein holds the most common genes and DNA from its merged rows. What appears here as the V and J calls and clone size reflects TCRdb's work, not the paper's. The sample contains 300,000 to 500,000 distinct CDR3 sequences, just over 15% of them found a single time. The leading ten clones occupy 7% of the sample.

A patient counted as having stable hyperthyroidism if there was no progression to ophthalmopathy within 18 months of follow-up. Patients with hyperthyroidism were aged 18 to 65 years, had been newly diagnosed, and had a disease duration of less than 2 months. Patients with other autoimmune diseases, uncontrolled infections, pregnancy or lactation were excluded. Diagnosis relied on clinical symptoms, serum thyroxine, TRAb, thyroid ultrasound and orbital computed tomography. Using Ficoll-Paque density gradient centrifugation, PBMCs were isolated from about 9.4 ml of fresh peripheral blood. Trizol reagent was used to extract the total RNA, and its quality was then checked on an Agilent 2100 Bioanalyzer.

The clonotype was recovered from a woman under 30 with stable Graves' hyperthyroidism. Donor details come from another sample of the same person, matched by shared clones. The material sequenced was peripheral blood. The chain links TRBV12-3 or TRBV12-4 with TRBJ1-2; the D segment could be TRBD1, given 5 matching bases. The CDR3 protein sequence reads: CASSSGTAGYGYTF. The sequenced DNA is TGTGCCAGCAGCTCCGGGACCGCAGGCTACGGCTACACCTTC.